This T cell receptor beta chain was sequenced for a study of blood T cell repertoires in COVID-19. Study-level background: Sites across the United States, Italy and Spain contributed samples from acute and convalescent COVID-19. T cells, B-cell-depleted T cells, or PBMCs supplied cDNA or gDNA.

In the original workflow: Estimated nucleated cell counts came from reference gene primer amplification. Some clones are missing from TCRdb's copy, which holds only in-frame ones; the method was immunoSEQ multiplex PCR. From that table come the V and J calls and clone size; the DNA was used to work out D and trimming. Among approximately 230,000 clones listed, around 88% were seen once. V shed 4 bases and J 1 base; nucleotides not matched to a gene: 6. CDR3 length: 16 amino acids. The V gene's germline CDR1 is MRHNA and CDR2 SNTAGT. This chain connects TRBV6-4 to TRBJ2-3; 9 nucleotides agree with TRBD2. This sequence was found in a man older than 75 with acute or convalescent COVID-19. The sample consisted of peripheral blood. Written as DNA, the CDR3 is TGTGCCAGCAGTGTATTGGCGGGGGGGCGCACAGATACGCAGTATTTT. Its translation: CASSVLAGGRTDTQYF.